One sample yielded the 21 T cell receptor beta chains listed below, sequenced in a study of shared clonotypes between healthy human individuals. The repertoire was sequenced with immunoSEQ multiplex PCR; TCRdb's copy has only in-frame clones and lacks some. The repertoire holds roughly 2.4 million clones, with around 95% as singletons. Sequenced material: naive CD4+ T cells sorted from blood. Indicated subset: CD45RA+ positively selected. Receptors were obtained from a man younger than 35 in good health.

This clone was recorded a few times. V is TRBV28 and J is TRBJ1-1; D not resolved. Germline-derived CDR1 and CDR2 are MDHEN and SYDVKM. This CDR3 has 10 amino acids. V was trimmed by 7 bases and J by 0 bases, leaving 0 bases between them. The CDR3 nucleotides read TGTGCCAGCATGAACACTGAAGCTTTCTTT. Its translation is CASMNTEAFF.

This clone appeared a single time. V usage is TRBV11-2 and J usage is TRBJ2-2; 10 bases are a match to TRBD2. CDR1 is SGHAT and CDR2 is FQNNGV in the germline V gene. The CDR3 loop spans 19 amino acids. V was pared by 5 bases and J by 2 bases, with 14 bases of the junction left unmatched. The CDR3 nucleotides read TGTGCCAGCAGCCCCCGAGCCGGGACTAGCGTCACTAACACCGGGGAGCTGTTTTTT. This encodes CASSPRAGTSVTNTGELFF.

The gene calls are TRBV30 and TRBJ1-5; weak D call: TRBD1 (6 bases). V dropped 5 bases and J dropped 6 bases, with 11 bases sitting between them. Germline loops: CDR1 GTSNPN, CDR2 SVGIG (reference sequence). CDR3 length: 12 amino acids. CDR3 sequence: CAWAGGLQPQHF. DNA of the CDR3: TGTGCCTGGGCGGGGGGCCTTCAGCCCCAGCATTTT.

As regards this clone: The same CDR3 is also encoded by other DNA sequences in this sample. The chain carries TRBV20-1 and TRBJ2-7; a possible D gene is TRBD2 (5 bases). Germline V gene sequence: CDR1 DFQATT, CDR2 SNEGSKA (reference sequence). The germline V and J ends were trimmed by 2 bases and 4 bases, with 6 bases remaining between them. The CDR3 has 11 residues. CDR3 sequence reads: CSARRGYEQYF. The CDR3 DNA sequence: TGCAGTGCTAGACGCGGGTACGAGCAGTACTTC.

V is TRBV4-1 and J is TRBJ1-2; D not certain. V was trimmed by 1 base and J by 0 bases, leaving 6 bases between them. Germline-derived CDR1 and CDR2 are MGHRA and YSYEKL. The CDR3 sequence is 14 residues long. CDR3 bases: TGCGCCAGCAGCCAAGTAATATCTAACTATGGCTACACCTTC. Translation: CASSQVISNYGYTF.

The chain is built from TRBV6-5 and TRBJ2-7; 10 bases fit TRBD2. Losses at the gene ends were 6 bases for V and 11 bases for J; bases not matched to a gene: 7. Germline V gene data show CDR1 as MNHEY and CDR2 as SVGAGI. The CDR3 length is 12 residues. The CDR3: CASSAGTSVKYF. For the CDR3, the DNA is TGTGCCAGCAGCGCCGGGACTAGCGTCAAGTACTTC.

V is TRBV11-2 and J is TRBJ2-7; the D gene is possibly TRBD1 (6 bases). V dropped 5 bases and J dropped 3 bases, with 14 bases sitting between them. This CDR3 contains 14 residues. From germline, CDR1 is SGHAT and CDR2 FQNNGV. The CDR3 DNA reads TGTGCCAGCAGCCGAACACAGGGCCGCTACGAGCAGTACTTC. This encodes CASSRTQGRYEQYF.

V is TRBV4-3 and J is TRBJ2-3; D is tentatively TRBD1 or TRBD2 (5 bases each). The length of the CDR3 is 15 residues. V was shortened by 4 bases and J by 4 bases, with 15 bases between the two germline ends. Germline CDR1 LGHNA, CDR2 YSLEER. The DNA of the CDR3 is TGCGCCAGCAGCCCAGGGACCGTCCAGGCAGATACGCAGTATTTT. Its translation is CASSPGTVQADTQYF.

The rearrangement uses TRBV6-6 and TRBJ1-3; D might be TRBD1 (5 bases). Trimming took 5 bases from V and 0 from J, leaving 14 bases between them. Germline V gives CDR1 MNHNY, CDR2 SVGAGI (reference sequence). This CDR3 contains 16 residues. CDR3 amino acids: CASSQRQWSSGNTIYF. The DNA for the CDR3 is TGTGCCAGCAGTCAAAGACAGTGGAGCTCTGGAAACACCATATATTTT.

The J gene is TRBJ1-2, the V gene TRBV30; 9 nucleotides line up with TRBD1. This CDR3 comprises 14 residues. The germline V gene encodes CDR1 GTSNPN and CDR2 SVGIG (reference sequence). The ends lost 2 bases at V and 8 bases at J; junction bases unmatched: 9. The CDR3 DNA is TGTGCCTGGAGTTCCTTGACAGGGGGTGTAGGCTACACCTTC. The encoded protein is CAWSSLTGGVGYTF.

The rearrangement joins TRBV5-1 to TRBJ2-5, with 7 nucleotides matching TRBD1. J lost 1 base, V lost 5 bases, and 2 bases had no gene match. Germline CDR1 reads SGHRS; CDR2 reads YFSETQ. CDR3 length: 13 amino acids. The CDR3 region has the DNA TGCGCCAGCAGAGGGGACAGCCAAGAGACCCAGTACTTC. Protein sequence: CASRGDSQETQYF.

The gene calls are TRBV6-5 and TRBJ2-7; D not certain. CDR1 is MNHEY and CDR2 is SVGAGI in the germline V gene. The germline V and J ends were trimmed by 4 bases and 4 bases, with 14 bases remaining between them. This CDR3 region has 14 residues. The CDR3: CASSLLGPRYEQYF. CDR3 DNA sequence: TGTGCCAGCAGTTTACTCGGCCCGAGATACGAGCAGTACTTC.

V usage is TRBV9 and J usage is TRBJ2-6; a weak D match, TRBD1 (5 bases). This CDR3 contains 16 residues. From germline, CDR1 is SGDLS and CDR2 YYNGEE. Deletions cut 0 bases from V and 0 bases from J, with 7 bases between. The CDR3 DNA is TGTGCCAGCAGCGTAGAGGGGAACTCTGGGGCCAACGTCCTGACTTTC. Translated, it gives CASSVEGNSGANVLTF.

The gene calls are TRBV6-5 and TRBJ1-1; D ambiguous. Germline values: CDR1 MNHEY, CDR2 SVGAGI. The V and J ends lost 8 bases and 0 bases respectively, with 13 bases between them. This CDR3 is built from 14 residues. CDR3 sequence: CASFSFSMNTEAFF. CDR3 in DNA: TGTGCCAGCTTCAGTTTTTCTATGAACACTGAAGCTTTCTTT.

To note about this clone: This specimen includes other DNA sequences encoding the same CDR3. The rearrangement joins TRBV4-1 to TRBJ2-3; tentatively, D is TRBD2 (6 bases). CDR1 is MGHRA, CDR2 YSYEKL, per germline. The CDR3 consists of 14 residues. V lost 1 base and J 2 bases, leaving 7 bases between the germline ends. Here the CDR3 reads CASSQGGNTDTQYF. The CDR3 DNA is TGCGCCAGCAGCCAAGGCGGGAACACAGATACGCAGTATTTT.

The chain links TRBV7-9 to TRBJ1-1, with a weak D call TRBD1 (6 bases). Germline CDR1 and CDR2: SEHNR and FQNEAQ (reference sequence). The ends were cut back, 7 bases at V and 6 bases at J, with 15 bases in the middle. The CDR3 length is 13 residues. The CDR3 bases are TGTGCCAGCACTGCAGGGGACTCCGCTGAAGCTTTCTTT. Translation gives CASTAGDSAEAFF.

The chain has TRBV5-1 and TRBJ2-1; 8 positions match TRBD2. This CDR3 has 13 amino acids. CDR1 is SGHRS, CDR2 YFSETQ, per germline. Trimming removed 4 bases from V and 12 bases from J; junction bases left unmatched: 9. DNA for the CDR3: TGCGCCAGCAGCCCCGTAGCGGGGCTGGTGCAGTTCTTC. It translates to CASSPVAGLVQFF.

The rearrangement links TRBV5-1 to TRBJ2-1; no reliable D call. Trimming removed 0 bases at V and 0 bases at J, with 7 bases between. The CDR3 length is 15 residues. Germline V gene lookup returns CDR1 SGHRS and CDR2 YFSETQ. This CDR3 reads CASSLATSSYNEQFF. For the CDR3, the DNA is TGCGCCAGCAGCTTGGCCACGAGCTCCTACAATGAGCAGTTCTTC.

This chain links TRBV28 with TRBJ2-4; D not resolved. This CDR3 comprises 16 residues. Germline V gives CDR1 MDHEN, CDR2 SYDVKM. Deletions cut 6 bases from V and 0 bases from J, with 15 bases between. The CDR3 is CASSLDTLGAKNIQYF. As DNA, the CDR3 is TGTGCCAGCAGCCTTGACACCTTAGGAGCCAAAAACATTCAGTACTTC.

The chain links TRBV6-1 to TRBJ1-1; D is perhaps TRBD1 (5 bases). The CDR3 length is 14 residues. Trimming cost V 5 bases and J 4 bases, with 14 bases left between them. From germline, CDR1 is MNHNS and CDR2 SASEGT. The CDR3 region has the DNA TGTGCCAGCAGTCAACACGGGGGGGGCACTGAAGCTTTCTTT. Its protein product is CASSQHGGGTEAFF.

The gene calls are TRBV7-9 and TRBJ2-3; D uncertain. Germline lookup yields CDR1 SEHNR and CDR2 FQNEAQ (reference sequence). This CDR3 is built from 15 residues. Trimming removed 5 bases from V and 0 bases from J, with 12 bases in between. The CDR3 protein is CASSRGPDSTDTQYF. The DNA for the CDR3 is TGTGCCAGCAGCAGAGGACCGGATAGCACAGATACGCAGTATTTT.